These 15 T cell receptor beta chains share one sample of origin, sequenced in a study of blood T cell repertoires in COVID-19. Profiled with immunoSEQ multiplex PCR; TCRdb holds only in-frame clones, not every one. The table includes some 110,000 clones, roughly 87% detected once. Sequenced: peripheral blood. The receptors were gathered from a human donor in a cohort sampled during active COVID-19.

This chain joins TRBV19 and TRBJ2-1, with TRBD1 matching 9 bases. This CDR3 region has 16 residues. Germline V CDR1 and CDR2: LNHDA, SQIVND (reference sequence). Trimming removed 5 bases from V and 7 bases from J; junction bases left unmatched: 12. Here the CDR3 reads CASSSEGQGSVNEQFF. The CDR3 DNA is TGTGCCAGTAGTTCGGAGGGACAGGGAAGTGTTAATGAGCAGTTCTTC.

The chain carries TRBV15 and TRBJ1-2; D is unclear. CDR1 and CDR2 from the germline V gene are LNHNV and YYDKDF (reference sequence). V dropped 0 bases and J dropped 0 bases, with 11 bases sitting between them. CDR3 length: 16 amino acids. The DNA of the CDR3 is TGTGCCACCAGCAGAGATAGCACTGACGCTAACTATGGCTACACCTTC. Translation: CATSRDSTDANYGYTF.

This clone was seen a single time. CDR3 region: CASSLAPVTGELFF. The CDR3 nucleotides are TGTGCCAGCAGCTTAGCGCCGGTCACCGGGGAGCTGTTTTTT. This chain links TRBV7-2 with TRBJ2-2; D is unclear. The CDR3 is 14 residues long. Germline V gene data show CDR1 as SGHTA and CDR2 as FQGNSA. The V and J ends lost 0 bases and 4 bases respectively, with 6 bases between them.

CDR3 in amino acids: CATSDPLAGATDTQYF. The CDR3 DNA reads TGTGCCACCAGTGACCCACTAGCGGGGGCCACAGATACGCAGTATTTT. The genes are TRBV24-1 and TRBJ2-3, with 11 bases identical to TRBD2. Germline values: CDR1 KGHDR, CDR2 SFDVKD. CDR3 length equals 16 residues. V lost 4 bases to trimming and J lost 2 bases; unmatched junction nucleotides: 4.

This chain links TRBV27 with TRBJ2-7; 9 bases are a match to TRBD2. CDR1 is MNHEY, CDR2 SMNVEV, per germline (reference sequence). The CDR3 length is 16 residues. Trimming took 5 bases from V and 0 from J; bases not matched to a gene: 8. The CDR3 bases are TGTGCCAGCAGTCCGATTAGCGGGAGTCCCTCCTACGAGCAGTACTTC. Residues: CASSPISGSPSYEQYF.

This chain links TRBV4-2 with TRBJ1-2; tentatively, D is TRBD1 (5 bases). The CDR3 has 15 amino acids. V lost 0 bases to trimming and J lost 4 bases, with 12 bases between them. Germline CDR1 is LGHNA and CDR2 is YNFKEQ. CDR3 sequence: CASSQERDSFYGYTF. The CDR3 DNA sequence: TGTGCCAGCAGCCAAGAGAGAGACAGCTTCTATGGCTACACCTTC.

This clone was found once. V gene TRBV20-1 combines with J gene TRBJ1-1; tentatively, D is TRBD1 (6 bases). Per the germline V gene, CDR1 is DFQATT and CDR2 is SNEGSKA (reference sequence). The CDR3 consists of 14 residues. V gave up 3 bases and J gave up 4 bases, with 15 bases separating them. CDR3 nucleotide sequence: TGCAGTGCTAGTGTTGGGGGCAGGGGCACTGAAGCTTTCTTT. Its translation: CSASVGGRGTEAFF.

The chain is built from TRBV19 and TRBJ1-2; unclear D gene. This CDR3 has 14 residues. Germline CDR1 is LNHDA and CDR2 is SQIVND (reference sequence). V was shortened by 5 bases and J by 4 bases, with 14 bases between the two germline ends. The chain's CDR3 is CASSSDGPPYGYTF. Written as DNA, the CDR3 is TGTGCCAGTAGTTCAGATGGGCCCCCCTATGGCTACACCTTC.

The chain couples TRBV5-4 to TRBJ1-1; D is perhaps TRBD1 (6 bases). CDR3 length equals 14 residues. Between the trimmed V and J ends, which lost 0 bases and 1 base, there was a span of 7 bases. Looked up from germline, CDR1 is SGHNT and CDR2 is YYREEE (reference sequence). The CDR3 here is CASSLGTANTEAFF. The CDR3 region has the DNA TGTGCCAGCAGCTTGGGGACAGCGAACACTGAAGCTTTCTTT.

The CDR3 reads CASSLALAGFDTQYF. The CDR3 coding sequence is TGCGCCAGCAGCTTGGCTCTAGCGGGGTTTGATACGCAGTATTTT. This chain joins TRBV5-1 and TRBJ2-3; the match to TRBD2 covers 9 bases. CDR1 SGHRS and CDR2 YFSETQ come from the germline V gene. The CDR3 is 15 residues long. J gave up 6 bases and V 0 bases, and 5 bases lay outside the gene matches.

This clone was detected only a few times. The chain joins TRBV9 to TRBJ2-2, with 7 bases aligning to TRBD1. Germline CDR1 reads SGDLS; CDR2 reads YYNGEE. The length of the CDR3 is 15 residues. V gave up 6 bases and J gave up 3 bases; unmatched junction bases: 8. The CDR3 nucleotides are TGTGCCAGCAACTTAGGGGGCGCCGACACCGGGGAGCTGTTTTTT. The encoded protein is CASNLGGADTGELFF.

The chain has TRBV6-2 or TRBV6-3 and TRBJ2-7, with D uncertain. The V end was cut by 4 bases, the J end by 4 bases, with 11 bases between. CDR1 MNHEY and CDR2 SVGEGT come from the germline V gene. The CDR3 runs to 13 residues. The CDR3 DNA reads as TGTGCCAGCAGTTCGCTGAACGGGTACGAGCAGTACTTC. It specifies CASSSLNGYEQYF.

This chain uses TRBV5-1 with TRBJ1-1, with D possibly matching TRBD1 (5 bases). V was trimmed by 0 bases and J by 9 bases, leaving 18 bases between them. This CDR3 has 15 amino acids. Per the germline V gene, CDR1 is SGHRS and CDR2 is YFSETQ. The CDR3 sequence: CASSLARGRGGQAFF. The CDR3 DNA sequence: TGCGCCAGCAGCTTGGCCAGAGGTAGGGGAGGGCAAGCTTTCTTT.

This clone has only one observation. This rearrangement joins TRBV14 to TRBJ1-4; a possible D gene is TRBD1 (6 bases). The V end was cut by 4 bases, the J end by 5 bases, with 11 bases between. Germline lookup yields CDR1 SGHDN and CDR2 FVKESK. The CDR3 is 14 amino acids. This CDR3 reads CASSPRRGNEKLFF. The DNA for the CDR3 is TGTGCCAGCAGCCCTCGTAGGGGGAATGAAAAACTGTTTTTT.

CDR3 loop: CASSLAGGESLAFF. The CDR3 DNA is TGCGCCAGCAGCTTGGCCGGGGGAGAGAGTCTAGCTTTCTTT. The chain carries TRBV5-1 and TRBJ1-1; D perhaps matches TRBD1 (5 bases). Germline loops: CDR1 SGHRS, CDR2 YFSETQ. The CDR3 contains 14 residues. Trimming pared 0 bases from V and 10 bases from J, leaving 16 bases between.